The 20 T cell receptor beta chains presented below share a single source sample, sequenced in a study of beta chain features in type 1 diabetes. Study observations and caveats: Researchers report that Type 1 diabetes patients had moderately but significantly shorter TCRB CDR3s across all four CD4+ subsets.

For these receptors, no antigen is known. The entirety of the isolated RNA underwent reverse transcription, so expressed TCRB transcripts were sequenced. The protocol was immunoSEQ multiplex PCR, while the TCRdb copy is restricted to in-frame clones and leaves out a portion. The data contain 15,000 to 18,000 clones, 69% of them singletons. The sequenced sample was Tregs from blood. The receptors were gathered from a man between 25 and 39 years old with type 1 diabetes.

This clone was found a few times. This chain links TRBV19 with TRBJ1-1; D unresolved. Trimming took 3 bases from V and 0 from J, leaving 11 bases between them. This CDR3 has 15 residues. Germline V gene data show CDR1 as LNHDA and CDR2 as SQIVND (reference sequence). CDR3: CASSMRFFMNTEAFF. Here the CDR3 DNA reads TGTGCCAGTAGTATGCGGTTTTTCATGAACACTGAAGCTTTCTTT.

The chain carries TRBV10-3 and TRBJ2-3; maybe TRBD2 (7 bases). This CDR3 is 16 amino acids long. The V gene's germline CDR1 is ENHRY and CDR2 SYGVKD. V was cut by 0 bases and J by 6 bases, with 16 bases left in between. Here the CDR3 reads CAISESPAGAGDTQYF. Written as DNA, the CDR3 is TGTGCCATCAGTGAGTCCCCCGCGGGGGCAGGGGATACGCAGTATTTT.

The chain links TRBV2 to TRBJ2-5; 9 bases match TRBD2. The closer fit of TRBJ2-7 to the DNA end suggests the J call may be wrong. The CDR3 contains 16 residues. Germline CDR1 reads SNHLY; CDR2 reads FYNNEI. The CDR3 loop reads CASSGLLASGRNEQYF. DNA of the CDR3: TGTGCCAGCAGTGGCCTACTAGCCAGCGGGAGGAACGAGCAGTACTTC.

The chain is built from TRBV6-5 and TRBJ1-2, with D maybe TRBD1 (6 bases). CDR1 is MNHEY and CDR2 is SVGAGI in the germline V gene. The CDR3 extends over 15 amino acids. The germline V and J ends were trimmed by 6 bases and 6 bases, with 20 bases remaining between them. The CDR3 DNA is TGTGCCAGCAGCCGGCCGGACAGACACCCGAATGGCTACACCTTC. It is translated as CASSRPDRHPNGYTF.

The rearrangement links TRBV7-2 to TRBJ1-6, with 12 bases lining up with TRBD1. This CDR3 is built from 19 residues. Losses at the gene ends were 5 bases for V and 5 bases for J; bases not matched to a gene: 13. Germline V lookup: CDR1 SGHTA, CDR2 FQGNSA. CDR3 residues: CASSTSRDRGRRDNSPLHF. The CDR3 DNA sequence: TGTGCCAGCAGCACGTCCCGGGACAGGGGGCGCAGAGATAATTCACCCCTCCACTTT.

This clone was found a few times. The chain employs TRBV4-1 and TRBJ1-3, with D maybe TRBD1 (6 bases). Trimming pared 2 bases from V and 0 bases from J, leaving 11 bases between. CDR3 length: 16 amino acids. Germline V lookup: CDR1 MGHRA, CDR2 YSYEKL. CDR3 in amino acids: CASSQLTGSSGNTIYF. The CDR3 coding sequence is TGCGCCAGCAGCCAATTGACAGGCTCCTCTGGAAACACCATATATTTT.

The V gene is TRBV25-1, the J gene TRBJ2-7; 11 bases match TRBD1. The CDR3 runs 15 residues. V shed 2 bases, J shed 4 bases, and the junction held 4 bases outside the gene matches. Germline lookup yields CDR1 MGHDK and CDR2 SYGVNS. The CDR3 DNA sequence: TGTGCCAGCAGTGAACCCGGACAGGGGGCTTACGAGCAGTACTTC. Protein: CASSEPGQGAYEQYF.

This clone was found a few times. In DNA, the CDR3 is TGCAGCGCCGACAGGGACACTGAAGCTTTCTTT. Amino acid sequence: CSADRDTEAFF. The chain joins TRBV29-1 to TRBJ1-1; the match to TRBD1 covers 7 bases. This CDR3 contains 11 residues. V lost 7 bases, J lost 3 bases, and 2 bases stayed unmatched. CDR1 and CDR2 from the germline V gene are SQVTM and ANQGSEA.

V gene TRBV29-1 combines with J gene TRBJ1-1, with D possibly matching TRBD1 (5 bases). Germline V lookup: CDR1 SQVTM, CDR2 ANQGSEA. The CDR3 spans 13 residues. Trimming pared 5 bases from V and 6 bases from J, leaving 16 bases between. CDR3 amino acids: CSVITPGGSEAFF. CDR3 in DNA: TGCAGCGTTATTACTCCGGGGGGGTCTGAAGCTTTCTTT.

The sample holds one count of this clone. The chain joins TRBV27 to TRBJ1-1; tentative D call: TRBD1 (6 bases). Germline V gene sequence: CDR1 MNHEY, CDR2 SMNVEV (reference sequence). Deletions cut 1 base from V and 0 bases from J, with 12 bases between. The CDR3 contains 16 residues. In DNA form, the CDR3 reads TGTGCCAGCAGTTTATGGGGGGGGACACTGAACACTGAAGCTTTCTTT. Protein product: CASSLWGGTLNTEAFF.

The V gene is TRBV30, the J gene TRBJ2-6; D is uncertain. The CDR3 has 14 residues. Between the trimmed V and J ends, which lost 6 bases and 1 base, there was a span of 10 bases. The V gene's germline CDR1 is GTSNPN and CDR2 SVGIG (reference sequence). In DNA form, the CDR3 reads TGTGCCTGCAACTCGAGGTCTGGGGCCAACGTCCTGACTTTC. Translation gives CACNSRSGANVLTF.

V is TRBV15 and J is TRBJ1-1; 7 bases match TRBD1. The ends lost 5 bases at V and 11 bases at J; junction bases unmatched: 8. Germline loops: CDR1 LNHNV, CDR2 YYDKDF (reference sequence). The CDR3 runs 12 residues. The CDR3 is CATSPGDSRAFF. The CDR3 coding sequence is TGTGCCACCAGCCCTGGGGACAGCCGGGCTTTCTTT. Looking up the rest from reference TRBV15 and TRBJ1-1 gives the full variable domain: DAMVIQNPRYQVTQFGKPVTLSCSQTLNHNVMYWYQQKSSQAPKLLFHYYDKDFNNEADTPDNFQSRRPNTSFCFLDIRSPGLGDTAMYLCATSPGDSRAFFGQGTRLTVV.

The V gene is TRBV5-5, the J gene TRBJ1-6, with 7 bases aligning to TRBD1. J gave up 7 bases and V 5 bases, and 6 bases lay outside the gene matches. The CDR3 length is 14 residues. The germline V gene has CDR1 SGHKS and CDR2 YYEKEE (reference sequence). The CDR3 is CASRAGTANSPLHF. CDR3 sequence (DNA): TGTGCCAGCAGGGCCGGGACAGCGAATTCACCCCTCCACTTT.

The V and J genes are TRBV29-1 and TRBJ1-1, with D unresolved. Germline V gene data show CDR1 as SQVTM and CDR2 as ANQGSEA. Trimming left V 4 bases short and J 10 bases short, with 4 bases between. CDR3 length equals 8 residues. The CDR3 nucleotides are TGCAGCGTTGCCGGAGCTTTCTTT. As protein: CSVAGAFF.

V and J are TRBV19 and TRBJ2-1; 9 nucleotides agree with TRBD2. Germline CDR1 and CDR2: LNHDA and SQIVND (reference sequence). V was clipped by 3 bases and J by 6 bases; unmatched bases: 6. The length of the CDR3 is 15 residues. CDR3 in amino acids: CASSIAGGGGNEQFF. The CDR3 DNA reads as TGTGCCAGTAGTATCGCGGGAGGGGGGGGCAATGAGCAGTTCTTC.

This chain links TRBV6-5 with TRBJ2-7; 11 nucleotides agree with TRBD2. This CDR3 contains 16 residues. The J segment lost 1 base and the V segment lost 0 bases, leaving 2 bases of the junction unmatched. CDR1 and CDR2 (germline): MNHEY, SVGAGI. The CDR3 region is CASSYSTSGGSYEQYF. The CDR3 DNA follows: TGTGCCAGCAGTTACTCTACTAGCGGGGGATCCTACGAGCAGTACTTC.

V and J are TRBV5-6 and TRBJ2-3; 11 bases are a match to TRBD2. The J segment lost 7 bases and the V segment lost 0 bases, leaving 4 bases of the junction unmatched. This CDR3 region has 15 residues. Germline V gene sequence: CDR1 SGHDT, CDR2 YYEEEE. The CDR3 DNA follows: TGTGCCAGCAGCTTGGAACTAGCGGGGGCTTATACGCAGTATTTT. Translating it yields CASSLELAGAYTQYF.

This clone has more than one count but fewer than ten. This chain links TRBV6-6 with TRBJ2-5, with 9 bases that match TRBD2. The J call could be wrong; TRBJ2-7 is a better fit for the DNA end. Germline V gene sequence: CDR1 MNHNY, CDR2 SVGAGI (reference sequence). This CDR3 is 14 amino acids long. The CDR3 nucleotides read TGTGCCAGCAACCAGCGGGGGGACGTCTACGAGCAGTACTTC. It encodes CASNQRGDVYEQYF.

The chain has TRBV4-1 and TRBJ1-2; D gene ambiguous. The CDR3 loop spans 14 amino acids. V lost 1 base and J lost 1, with 7 bases in between. Germline loops: CDR1 MGHRA, CDR2 YSYEKL. CDR3 residues: CASSQVTVNYGYTF. The DNA of the CDR3 is TGCGCCAGCAGCCAAGTCACAGTTAACTATGGCTACACCTTC.

The chain is built from TRBV27 and TRBJ2-7; tentative D call: TRBD1 (6 bases). The V gene's germline CDR1 is MNHEY and CDR2 SMNVEV (reference sequence). V lost 7 bases, J lost 0 bases, and 16 bases lay in between. The CDR3 has 15 amino acids. The CDR3 coding sequence is TGTGCCAGCAAGAGTGCAGGGGCCCTCTCCTACGAGCAGTACTTC. Its protein is CASKSAGALSYEQYF.